The clone carrying this T cell receptor (beta chain) was observed a single time. Its specificity is unknown. The record originates from a study of T cell responses to AZD1222 COVID-19 vaccine. Some clones are missing from TCRdb's copy, which holds only in-frame ones; the method was immunoSEQ multiplex PCR. The table records 60,000 to 70,000 clones, around 86% of them present only once. V shed 4 bases and J 3 bases; nucleotides not matched to a gene: 5. This CDR3 is 14 amino acids long. Germline CDR1 and CDR2: SGHRS and YFSETQ. General study results and limits: Baseline testing showed seropositivity in only six AZD1222 recipients.

The V call is TRBV5-1, the J call TRBJ2-5; the match to TRBD2 covers 8 bases. Sequenced here: peripheral blood, sampled on day 0 of AZD1222 vaccination. The source is an adult in good health. The CDR3 loop is CASSPLSGEETQYF. CDR3 sequence (DNA): TGCGCCAGCAGCCCCCTTAGCGGGGAAGAGACCCAGTACTTC.